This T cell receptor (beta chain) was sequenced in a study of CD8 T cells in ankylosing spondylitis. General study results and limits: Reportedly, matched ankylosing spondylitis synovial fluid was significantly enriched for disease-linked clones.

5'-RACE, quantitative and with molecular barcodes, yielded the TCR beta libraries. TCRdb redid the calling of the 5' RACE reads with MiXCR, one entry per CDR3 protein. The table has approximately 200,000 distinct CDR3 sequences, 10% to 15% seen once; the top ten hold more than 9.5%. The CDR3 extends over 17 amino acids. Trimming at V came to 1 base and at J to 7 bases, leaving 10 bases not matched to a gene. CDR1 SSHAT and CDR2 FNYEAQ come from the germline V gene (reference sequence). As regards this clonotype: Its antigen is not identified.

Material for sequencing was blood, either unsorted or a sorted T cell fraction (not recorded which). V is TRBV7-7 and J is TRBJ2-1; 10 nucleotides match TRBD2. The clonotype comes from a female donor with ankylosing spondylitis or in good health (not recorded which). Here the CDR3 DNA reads TGTGCCAGCAGCTTAGAGGTCCTAGCGGGAGCGGTTAATGAGCAGTTCTTC. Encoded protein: CASSLEVLAGAVNEQFF.